The clone carrying this T cell receptor (beta chain) was counted ten times or more. Its antigen is unidentified. The sample comes from a study of molecular identifiers for immune sequencing clone quantification. Study as a whole: For replicates, RNA isolated from about 19,000 or 110,000 naive CD8 cells was divided into five portions, of which four were sequenced. Study outcomes and limitations: The study reportedly detected spiked Jurkat TCR RNA from one cell among 1.1 million or so naive cells.

The sorting of naive CD8 T cells used the CD8+CD4-CCR7+CD45RA+ phenotype. Between the trimmed V and J ends, which lost 1 base and 7 bases, there was a span of 14 bases. The CDR3 spans 15 residues. Germline CDR1 is SGHAT and CDR2 is FQNNGV. TCRdb re-called the PCR reads through MiXCR, storing one row per CDR3 protein. Of approximately 40,000 distinct CDR3 sequences in the sample, about 24% were seen once. The TCR sequence derives from a human donor in good health. Some libraries in this study had Jurkat cell RNA spiked in. The chain combines TRBV11-2 with TRBJ2-4; either TRBD1 or TRBD2 may fit D (5 bases each). The material sequenced was naive CD8+ T cells from blood, with Jurkat cell RNA spiked in. The sample's subset: FACS-sorted CD8+CD4-CCR7+CD45RA+ naive T cells. CDR3 nucleotides: TGTGCCAGCAGCTTAGGGGGGTCATCCCTCAACATTCAGTACTTC. It encodes CASSLGGSSLNIQYF.